This TCR beta chain is drawn from a study of beta chain features in type 1 diabetes. General observations from the study: For Type 1 diabetes patients, all four CD4+ subsets carried TCRB CDR3s that were moderately but significantly shorter.

Of note for this clone: Its antigen remains unidentified.

TCRB transcripts that were expressed got sequenced, as all of the isolated RNA had been reverse transcribed. Sequencing was performed with immunoSEQ multiplex PCR; in TCRdb, only in-frame clones are kept and a portion is missing. The table lists around 710,000 clones, 9.5% to 15% of them singletons. This clonotype originated in a man between 25 and 39 years old with type 1 diabetes. Sequencing was performed on naive CD4+ T cells from blood.

Written as DNA, the CDR3 is TGTGCCACCAGCAGAGCCTGGGGGGGAGAGACCCAGTACTTC. Translating gives CATSRAWGGETQYF. V usage is TRBV15 and J usage is TRBJ2-5; 7 bases fit TRBD2. Germline loops: CDR1 LNHNV, CDR2 YYDKDF (reference sequence). This CDR3 contains 14 residues. The V and J ends lost 1 base and 4 bases, in that order; junction bases with no gene match: 3.